Sequencing of this T cell receptor (beta chain) was carried out in a study of cytomegalovirus exposure and HLA in healthy donors. The CDR3 consists of 15 residues. CDR1 and CDR2 from the germline V gene are SSHAT and FNYEAQ (reference sequence). With 5 bases clipped from V and 1 base from J, the junction kept 5 bases outside the gene matches. 13 Jbeta primers and 60 Vbeta primers were used for the PCR. The protocol was immunoSEQ multiplex PCR, while the TCRdb copy is restricted to in-frame clones and leaves out a portion. The sample contains 130,000 to 150,000 clones, 68% of which appear only once. The source material was PBMCs. The sequence derives from a man in his sixties in good health and CMV-seronegative. The V call is TRBV7-7, the J call TRBJ2-3; 8 nucleotides align to TRBD2. CDR3 sequence reads: CASSPTSGGTDTQYF. DNA of the CDR3: TGTGCCAGCAGCCCCACTAGCGGTGGCACAGATACGCAGTATTTT.